The present T cell receptor (beta chain) was sequenced within a study of shared clonotypes between healthy human individuals. Across the whole study: The study enrolled a couple of women and a few men aged 18 to 49. The study used three CD4 naive, three CD4 memory, two CD8 naive and one CD8 memory plate per donor.

Within Nashville, Tennessee resided all donors, each a Caucasian adult. Only in-frame clones appear in the TCRdb table, and some are missing; sequencing was by immunoSEQ multiplex PCR. The data show about 2.4 million clones, under 95% seen once. The germline V and J ends were trimmed by 2 bases and 2 bases, with 4 bases remaining between them. Germline lookup yields CDR1 MNHNY and CDR2 SVGAGI (reference sequence). CDR3 length: 14 residues. The chain has TRBV6-6 and TRBJ2-6; D not resolved. The sequenced sample consisted of naive CD4+ T cells from PBMCs. Subset reported: CD45RA+ positively selected. This clonotype originated in a young man in good health. Some clones in this sample may be carry-over from other donors' samples. Written as DNA, the CDR3 is TGTGCCAGCAGTTACCCGACTGGGGCCAACGTCCTGACTTTC. Translation gives CASSYPTGANVLTF.